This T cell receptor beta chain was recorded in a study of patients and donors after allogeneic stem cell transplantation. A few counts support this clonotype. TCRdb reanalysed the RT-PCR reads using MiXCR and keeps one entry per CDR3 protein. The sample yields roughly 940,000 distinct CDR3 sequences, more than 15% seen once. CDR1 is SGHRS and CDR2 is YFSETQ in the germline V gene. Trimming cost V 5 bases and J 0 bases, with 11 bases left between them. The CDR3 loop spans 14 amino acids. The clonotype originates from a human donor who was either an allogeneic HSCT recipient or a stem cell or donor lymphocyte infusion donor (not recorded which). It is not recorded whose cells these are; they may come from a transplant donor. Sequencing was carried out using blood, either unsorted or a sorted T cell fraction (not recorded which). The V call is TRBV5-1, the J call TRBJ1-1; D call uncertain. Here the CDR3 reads CASRTTGMNTEAFF. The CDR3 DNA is TGCGCCAGCAGAACCACGGGGATGAACACTGAAGCTTTCTTT. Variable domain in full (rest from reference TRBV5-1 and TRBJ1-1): KAGVTQTPRYLIKTRGQQVTLSCSPISGHRSVSWYQQTPGQGLQFLFEYFSETQRNKGNFPGRFSGRQFSNSRSEMNVSTLELGDSALYLCASRTTGMNTEAFFGQGTRLTVV.